This T cell receptor (beta chain) emerged from a study of CD8 T cells in ankylosing spondylitis. TCRdb used MiXCR to reprocess the 5' RACE reads, holding one entry per CDR3 protein. The data show about 24,000 distinct CDR3 sequences, roughly 13% seen once. This clonotype has more than one count but fewer than ten. In germline, CDR1 is SGHVS, CDR2 FQNEAQ. V was pared by 7 bases and J by 6 bases, with 12 bases between. The CDR3 loop spans 13 amino acids. The sample taken for sequencing was blood. The chain is built from TRBV7-8 and TRBJ2-2; D ambiguous. The sequence was obtained from a male donor with ankylosing spondylitis or in good health (not recorded which). CDR3 residues: CASMKLSPGELFF. The CDR3 DNA reads TGTGCCAGCATGAAACTGAGTCCCGGGGAGCTGTTTTTT. The full variable domain, its missing parts supplied by reference TRBV7-8 and TRBJ2-2, is GAGVSQSPRYKVAKRGQDVALRCDPISGHVSLFWYQQALGQGPEFLTYFQNEAQLDKSGLPSDRFFAERPEGSVSTLKIQRTQQEDSAVYLCASMKLSPGELFFGEGSRLTVL.